This T cell receptor (beta chain) came from a study of T cell changes during pregnancy in multiple sclerosis. The V end was cut by 2 bases, the J end by 6 bases, with 11 bases between. Germline V gene sequence: CDR1 MNHNS, CDR2 SASEGT. The CDR3 is made up of 14 amino acids. Some clones are missing from TCRdb's copy, which holds only in-frame ones; the method was immunoSEQ multiplex PCR. The sample lists about 98,000 clones, 92% occurring once. The input for sequencing was peripheral blood, taken after pregnancy. The V and J genes are TRBV6-1 and TRBJ2-4; D is possibly TRBD2 (5 bases). This receptor was taken from a female donor in good health, enrolled as a control in a pregnancy study. As DNA, the CDR3 is TGTGCCAGCAGTGAACTATCGGGAAGAAACATTCAGTACTTC. It specifies CASSELSGRNIQYF.